Shown below are 5 T cell receptor beta chains from a single sample sequenced in a study of response to subunit inactivated influenza vaccine. One entry per CDR3 protein, called by TCRdb with MiXCR from the RT-PCR reads. The sample lists 200,000 to 300,000 distinct CDR3 sequences; over 9% were seen once. The source was non-naive T cells sorted from PBMCs, collected roughly 15 days before vaccination. The origin of the receptors is a man in his fifties who received an inactivated influenza vaccine.

The rearrangement joins TRBV6-2 or TRBV6-3 to TRBJ2-2, with no clear D. Germline CDR1 MNHEY, CDR2 SVGEGT. The CDR3 is 14 residues long. The ends were cut back, 4 bases at V and 4 bases at J, with 10 bases in the middle. CDR3: CASSSDSPTGELFF. Written as DNA, the CDR3 is TGTGCCAGCAGTTCCGACTCCCCCACCGGGGAGCTGTTTTTT.

Many counts were recorded for this clonotype. This chain links TRBV5-4 with TRBJ2-3; D remains unclear. The CDR3 has 13 residues. Germline V gives CDR1 SGHNT, CDR2 YYREEE (reference sequence). Trimming stripped 2 bases from V and 2 bases from J, with 6 bases between. CDR3 nucleotide sequence: TGTGCCAGCAGCTTCCTAAACACAGATACGCAGTATTTT. Translation: CASSFLNTDTQYF.

The chain is built from TRBV27 and TRBJ2-7; the match to TRBD2 covers 13 bases. After removal of 5 bases from V and 7 bases from J, the junction contained 8 bases not matched to a gene. CDR1 MNHEY and CDR2 SMNVEV come from the germline V gene (reference sequence). CDR3 length: 15 amino acids. CDR3 nucleotides: TGTGCCAGCAGTGGACTAGCGGGAGTCGCCGGAGAGCAGTACTTC. Its protein is CASSGLAGVAGEQYF.

The rearrangement links TRBV28 to TRBJ2-5; tentatively, D is TRBD2 (6 bases). V was trimmed by 5 bases and J by 3 bases, leaving 13 bases between them. This CDR3 comprises 14 residues. Germline CDR1 and CDR2: MDHEN and SYDVKM. CDR3 region: CASSLQRAKETQYF. The CDR3 DNA is TGTGCCAGCAGTCTACAGCGGGCGAAAGAGACCCAGTACTTC. Full variable domain (missing parts from reference TRBV28 and TRBJ2-5): DVKVTQSSRYLVKRTGEKVFLECVQDMDHENMFWYRQDPGLGLRLIYFSYDVKMKEKGDIPEGYSVSREKKERFSLILESASTNQTSMYLCASSLQRAKETQYFGPGTRLLVL.

This clonotype came up a few times. The chain links TRBV6-6 to TRBJ2-1, with 9 nucleotides matching TRBD2. CDR1 is MNHNY and CDR2 is SVGAGI in the germline V gene (reference sequence). The CDR3 is 13 amino acids. J gave up 10 bases and V 3 bases, and 4 bases lay outside the gene matches. The CDR3 nucleotides are TGTGCCAGCAGTTATGCGGGAGGGGAAGAGCAGTTCTTC. Its translation is CASSYAGGEEQFF.